The T cell receptor beta chain described here comes from a study of T cells in Graves' hyperthyroidism and ophthalmopathy. Findings and caveats of the study: In simple terms, a model built on 13 V-J features told ophthalmopathy apart from stable hyperthyroidism.

The CDR3 spans 15 residues. In germline, CDR1 is LGHNA, CDR2 YSLEER. Trimming shortened V by 4 bases and J by 4 bases, and 16 bases separated the two germline ends. The investigators amplified TCR beta CDR3 regions from RNA transcripts. HTBI primers were the set used in a first-round RT-PCR of the TCR CDR3. TCRdb re-called the multiplex PCR reads through MiXCR, storing one row per CDR3 protein. The data contain approximately 610,000 distinct CDR3 sequences, over 15% of them singletons. Graves' hyperthyroidism qualified as stable when ophthalmopathy did not progress within 18 months. Comments on this clonotype: As yet, its antigen is unknown.

Sequenced sample: blood. The clonotype comes from a woman under 30 with Graves' hyperthyroidism. The chain uses TRBV4-3 and TRBJ1-2; tentative D call: TRBD1 (6 bases). In DNA form, the CDR3 reads TGCGCCAGCAGCCCCGGATCACAGGGACCCTATGGCTACACCTTC. Translated, it gives CASSPGSQGPYGYTF.